This T cell receptor (beta chain) originates from a study of cytomegalovirus exposure and HLA in healthy donors (dated by TCRdb to 2015 to 2018). With respect to the entire study: According to an earlier analysis of 587 of the donors, about 170 million T cells yielded over 100 million unique TCR beta sequences and about 300 Gb of sequence data. High-throughput TCR immunosequencing, statistical association of individual TCRs with disease status, and machine learning were combined to predict cytomegalovirus infection status. HLA typing included class I and class II loci at four-digit resolution. The study aimed to test whether cataloging public T cell receptors could reveal signatures of past pathogen exposure. The study used immunosequencing to profile the T cell repertoires of 666 subjects and linked those repertoires to cytomegalovirus serostatus. Among roughly 400 genotyped donors of the cohort, an average of approximately 200,000 unique TCR beta nucleotide sequences was sequenced per donor, of which approximately 19% were non-productive. Every discovery cohort repertoire had been produced on one sequencing platform. Roughly 300 gigabases of sequencing data and roughly 90 million unique TCR sequences were included in an early release covering 550 to 650 HLA-typed donors. The number of typed donors differed by locus: roughly 620-640 for A, B, C, DRB1 and DQB1; approximately 540 for DQA1; around 580 for DPA1; and 400 to 480 for DPB1. A later genetic analysis used genome-wide SNP genotypes for about three fifths of the 666 donors, treating that subset as a discovery cohort. Donor age, sex, ethnicity and CMV serostatus were compiled alongside the repertoire data. Among the 398 genotyped donors, around 81% belonged to the genetic ancestry cluster associated with self-reported Caucasian donors. A later analysis re-examined previously published TCR beta repertoires from around 670 donors and added high-resolution HLA genotyping to investigate patterns of TCR occurrence. Besides the first cohort of roughly 660 subjects, a separate validation cohort made up of 95 to 150 different subjects was used. Because of strong linkage in the cohort, a handful of DR-DQ haplotypes were treated as single units for association and clustering. An earlier analysis of nearly 600 of the donors applied high-throughput TCR beta sequencing to assess whether each TCR beta V gene segment acted as functional or pseudogenic. The later analysis used no new phenotypic data to find candidate immune exposures, relying instead on TCR beta sequences and their occurrence across donors. Broad study findings and their caveats: Most TCR sequences were seen in very few donors, while some public TCRs were found in many individuals. In a later analysis, most CMV-associated TCR beta chains were found to appear HLA-restricted, with HLA associations seemingly driven largely by CMV exposure. Presence/absence analyses assumed roughly uniform sequencing depth across donors, an assumption that may not hold. V-gene and J-gene trimming of TCR beta chains was associated with a missense DCLRE1C variant in a later genetic analysis, and the association was replicated in an independent cohort. CMV serostatus was the only immune exposure information available for the cohort. Cytomegalovirus status was reported to be diagnosed by the classifier with high specificity and sensitivity in both the original and validation cohorts. A further reported finding was that TCR beta sequences accurately predicted the HLA-A and HLA-B alleles for most subjects in the first cohort. Several of the top co-occurrence clusters appeared to be linked to parvovirus B19, influenza, CMV and Epstein-Barr virus, according to a later analysis. About 15 rarely observed V segments, including chromosome 9 orphons, were excluded from the earlier analysis of about 610 of the donors because counts were too low. A cluster of highly shared sequence variants was judged likely to represent a technical artifact of the sequencing pipeline. In this cohort, only TCR beta chains were sequenced, and detectable features were limited by the absence of alpha or paired-chain data. A total of roughly 160 TCR beta chains were listed by the study as associated with cytomegalovirus. Because some donors lacked HLA typing at each locus, the association tests relied only on the typed subset. In a later analysis, TCR association rates were found to vary across HLA loci, with the most associated TCRs seen for DRB1 alleles and the fewest for HLA-C alleles. It was suggested by the authors that the approach could potentially be generalized to other disease states and immunological phenotypes. When HLA alleles, especially DR and DQ, strongly co-occurred, attributing TCR associations to individual alleles was difficult. In a later analysis, HLA-associated TCR beta chains showed more clonal expansion and lower generation probabilities than non-associated chains that were equally common. In an earlier analysis of around 500 of the donors, most TCR beta V segments appeared in productive rearrangements about 87% or about 30% of the time, broadly matching IMGT annotations. In a later genetic analysis, fewer N-insertions in productive TCRs were reported among donors in an Asian-associated ancestry cluster than the 666-donor mean. At a false discovery rate of 0.05, a later analysis linked 16,000 or so TCR beta sequences to specific HLA alleles. Some IMGT-functional V segments, including TRBV6-2 and TRBV6-3, could not be distinguished by the 87-base-pair reads and were therefore excluded. Correlated functional status among segregating V segments might reflect linkage disequilibrium, but an unknown experimental factor could not be ruled out. A few of the identified cytomegalovirus-associated TCR beta chains were confirmed in vitro to be specific for cytomegalovirus antigens.

V was cut back by 6 bases and J by 1 base, leaving a gap of 13 bases between them. Counted from cysteine to phenylalanine, this CDR3 has 14 amino acids. Of all the DNA, just the CDR3 is kept, 42 bases in frame from base 1. Looking up the germline V gene yields CDR1 MDHEN and CDR2 SYDVKM. The cohort was made up of 500 to 850 healthy bone marrow donors. At the time of sampling, all cohort members were nominally healthy, though unrecorded immune exposures were likely present. The donor tested CMV seronegative, placing the donor among the 350 or so seronegative members of the cohort. Each donor provided a peripheral blood sample, and peripheral blood mononuclear cells were used for TCR beta sequencing. Genomic DNA was extracted from the blood cell samples with the Qiagen DNeasy Blood Extraction Kit. The library was produced with the immunoSEQ multiplex PCR assay. A mixture of 60 forward primers for TCR Vbeta segments and 13 reverse primers for TCR Jbeta segments was used in the multiplex PCR. The CDR3 region of rearranged TCR beta genes was amplified from genomic DNA with a multiplex PCR assay. On the Illumina HiSeq System, the amplified TCR beta libraries were sequenced as 87-base-pair reads. Processing in the source paper ran as follows. A later analysis tallied 75 million to 95 million unique TCR beta chains across the 640 or so repertoires, and some 10 million of those chains were shared by two or more donors. To remove PCR and sequencing errors, raw reads were error-corrected and collapsed into unique sequences using a nearest-neighbor algorithm that merged closely related sequences. Alignment of CDR3 sequences to IMGT reference sequences was used to assign V, D and J gene segments. Each retained sequence needed at least a six-nucleotide match to both a V gene segment and a J gene segment. Rearrangements were classified as productive when the CDR3 lacked stop codons and remained in frame with V and J, and all other rearrangements were classified as non-productive. CDR3 was defined according to IMGT convention as the region running from the second conserved V-encoded cysteine to the conserved J-encoded phenylalanine. In an earlier analysis of roughly 580 of the donors, sequences lacking an unambiguous match to a single V gene segment were excluded. In an earlier analysis of 500 to 750 of the donors, V segments were called functional above 56.7% productive rearrangements and were called segregating when the between-donor standard deviation exceeded 5%. To diagnose cytomegalovirus status from the catalog of TCR beta chain sequences, a statistical classification framework was built. In a later analysis, V and J genes were assigned by comparing TCR nucleotide sequences against IMGT/GENE-DB human TR gene sequences. Using the TCRdist pipeline, a later analysis assigned CDR3 sequences along with most-parsimonious VDJ recombination scenarios. A later analysis defined each TCR beta chain by its CDR3 amino acid sequence plus V-gene family, and excluded reads lacking a unique V-gene family. In a later analysis, approximately 640 highly shared, low-generation-probability nucleotide sequences were removed to address suspected cross-contamination and a sequencing artifact. A later analysis calculated a clonal expansion index for each public chain from normalized within-repertoire ranks of inferred template counts. In a later analysis, generation probabilities were computed using a VDJ recombination model fitted to out-of-frame rearrangements, and the results were checked against IGoR. Hypergeometric tests were used in a later analysis to score TCR-TCR, TCR-HLA and TCR-CMV co-occurrence, with a repertoire-size bias correction applied to the TCR pairs. In a later analysis, false discovery rates were estimated by permuting HLA or CMV assignments 20 times. In a later analysis, co-occurring TCRs were grouped with DBSCAN, and TCRdist sequence similarity was added when clustering was performed within HLA-allele-positive subsets. Repertoires with fewer than 30,000 or more than 120,000 public chains were left out of co-occurrence clustering, as were a handful of repertoires with anomalous nucleotide sharing. Here the immuneACCESS table is served through TCRdb, limited to in-frame sequences with V and J called. Missing clones are a known gap in these copies; in checked studies unresolved V genes cover under half, and the rest lacks a known reason. That table gives V, J and clone size, and the DNA gave D and trimming. Across this sample there are about 140,000 clones, with just under 85% seen only once. Of the sample, 1.5% to 2.5% is held by the ten largest clones.

On this clone itself: It has no known antigen specificity. It has no much larger one-base neighbor in the sample; base qualities were not kept.

Sequenced input: PBMCs. The chain is assembled from TRBV28 and TRBJ2-7; TRBD1 could be the D gene, as 6 bases match. The sequence was collected from a woman aged 40 to 49 in good health and CMV-seronegative. At the DNA level, the sequence is TGTGCCAGCAGGGGGCAGGGGAAGTCCTACGAGCAGTACTTC. The encoded protein is CASRGQGKSYEQYF.